These 7 T cell receptor beta chains originate from one sample sequenced in a study of blood T cell repertoires in COVID-19. Libraries were prepared by immunoSEQ multiplex PCR; TCRdb keeps only in-frame clonotypes and omits some of them. The repertoire consists of some 220,000 clones, with around 85% occurring once and the leading ten covering 5.1%. Sequencing used peripheral blood. All receptors come from a man between 50 and 59 years old with COVID-19, enrolled during active disease.

The chain links TRBV30 to TRBJ2-3, with 11 positions matching TRBD2. The CDR3 is made up of 15 amino acids. Trimming cost V 3 bases and J 6 bases; bases outside gene matches: 8. Germline lookup yields CDR1 GTSNPN and CDR2 SVGIG (reference sequence). DNA for the CDR3: TGTGCCTGGAGCGGGACTAGCGGTTTGAGGGATACGCAGTATTTT. It translates to CAWSGTSGLRDTQYF.

The chain has TRBV24-1 and TRBJ1-5; 7 nucleotides match TRBD1. The ends lost 2 bases at V and 7 bases at J; junction bases unmatched: 4. The CDR3 extends over 14 amino acids. CDR1 is KGHDR, CDR2 SFDVKD, per germline. The CDR3 DNA reads as TGTGCCACCAGTGATTCGGACAGGAGGCAGCCCCAGCATTTT. Translating it yields CATSDSDRRQPQHF.

This clone occurred many times. V and J are TRBV28 and TRBJ2-2; 9 nucleotides line up with TRBD1. The CDR3 runs 15 residues. Looked up from germline, CDR1 is MDHEN and CDR2 is SYDVKM. With 8 bases clipped from V and 1 base from J, the junction kept 5 bases outside the gene matches. The CDR3, as DNA: TGTGCCAGCGGGCCGGGACAGGGGAACACCGGGGAGCTGTTTTTT. The encoded protein is CASGPGQGNTGELFF. The whole variable domain, remainder taken from reference TRBV28 and TRBJ2-2, is DVKVTQSSRYLVKRTGEKVFLECVQDMDHENMFWYRQDPGLGLRLIYFSYDVKMKEKGDIPEGYSVSREKKERFSLILESASTNQTSMYLCASGPGQGNTGELFFGEGSRLTVL.

The V call is TRBV18, the J call TRBJ1-2; possibly TRBD1 for D (6 bases). CDR1 and CDR2 from the germline V gene are KGHSH and LQKENI. The length of the CDR3 is 18 residues. V lost 2 bases and J 7 bases, leaving 26 bases between the germline ends. The CDR3 here is CASSPYRQESSFAGGYTF. The CDR3 DNA reads TGTGCCAGCTCACCATATCGACAGGAATCCTCCTTCGCTGGTGGCTACACCTTC.

The chain joins TRBV4-3 to TRBJ2-7; D not resolved. CDR3 length: 15 residues. Germline CDR1 is LGHNA and CDR2 is YSLEER. Trimming stripped 4 bases from V and 3 bases from J, with 16 bases between. The DNA of the CDR3 is TGCGCCAGCAGCCGTCCGTTTATGGAGATCTACGAGCAGTACTTC. This encodes CASSRPFMEIYEQYF.

In its sample, this clone was seen once. In DNA, the CDR3 is TGTGCCAGCTCACCACGAGGTCCGGGACAGATTTCCGAGCAGTACTTC. Translated, it gives CASSPRGPGQISEQYF. V gene TRBV18 combines with J gene TRBJ2-7; TRBD1 agrees at 7 bases. Germline V gene lookup returns CDR1 KGHSH and CDR2 LQKENI. The CDR3 totals 16 residues. V was clipped by 1 base and J by 6 bases; unmatched bases: 12.

The chain joins TRBV6-2 or TRBV6-3 to TRBJ1-6; 7 nucleotides match TRBD1. Germline V gene lookup returns CDR1 MNHEY and CDR2 SVGEGT. V lost 2 bases and J lost 6; bases outside the gene matches: 16. This CDR3 contains 19 residues. In nucleotides, the CDR3 is TGTGCCAGCAGTTACGAACTGGGAACAAGACAGGGCGGTAATTCACCCCTCCACTTT. Translated: CASSYELGTRQGGNSPLHF.